Below, one TCR beta chain is given with its context. Its antigen is as yet unknown. This specimen comes from a study of T cell responses to AZD1222 COVID-19 vaccine. Study-level points and caveats: Unmutated regions of variants are reportedly targeted by nearly half of spike-specific TCRs. Dominant at 160-218 and 743-854, vaccine-associated CD4 TCRs also spanned spike. Clonal diversity may have been underestimated, and the donors were mostly white British, with more females than males.

The protocol was immunoSEQ multiplex PCR, while the TCRdb copy is restricted to in-frame clones and leaves out a portion. Among around 180,000 clones, under 95% were seen once, and the ten largest hold 1.6%. Germline V gene lookup returns CDR1 LNHDA and CDR2 SQIVND (reference sequence). The CDR3 is made up of 16 amino acids. V was pared by 5 bases and J by 0 bases, with 13 bases between. This receptor was taken from an adult who received the AZD1222 COVID-19 vaccine. The material was peripheral blood, obtained 28 days after the second AZD1222 dose. The chain employs TRBV19 and TRBJ1-4; weak D call: TRBD1 (6 bases). The DNA for the CDR3 is TGTGCCAGTAGTGTTACAGGGATCTCAACTAATGAAAAACTGTTTTTT. The encoded protein is CASSVTGISTNEKLFF.